This entry features one T cell receptor (beta chain) sequence. As yet, its antigen is unknown. This record comes from a study of a mutant IDH1 vaccine in newly diagnosed glioma. Study-level information: Radiotherapy, temozolomide, or both had been given previously, and both were given to most.

Time point in this sample: baseline, week 1 (first vaccination visit). Treatment: pre-vaccination baseline after standard-of-care therapy. In every donor, the tumor was a new WHO grade 3 or 4 IDH1-mutant, ATRX-lost astrocytoma. The protocol was immunoSEQ multiplex PCR, while the TCRdb copy is restricted to in-frame clones and leaves out a portion. The table has about 70,000 clones, 83% seen once. The CDR3 runs 13 residues. Germline V lookup: CDR1 MNHNS, CDR2 SASEGT. Trimming took 3 bases from V and 1 from J, leaving 4 bases between them. Study results and caveats: Among top peripheral T cell clonotypes, changes seemed unrelated to pseudoprogression. It was approximately 92% of patients that developed vaccine-induced immune responses.

This material consisted of peripheral blood mononuclear cells (PBMCs), taken from a glioma patient treated with radiotherapy, temozolomide or both. The V call is TRBV6-1, the J call TRBJ1-3; the D is unclear. This clonotype was obtained from a woman younger than 35 with glioma. Some clones in this sample may be carry-over from other donors' samples. The CDR3 sequence: CASSEVSGNTIYF. The CDR3 DNA sequence: TGTGCCAGCAGTGAGGTTTCTGGAAACACCATATATTTT.